One sample yielded the 13 T cell receptor beta chains listed below, sequenced in a study of spatial heterogeneity in lung cancer. TCRdb passed the 5' RACE reads through MiXCR, listing each CDR3 protein once. The table records tens of thousands of distinct CDR3 sequences, over 9.5% of them present only once. Time point: sample taken at primary tumor resection. Whole RNA from tumor, nontumor lung or frozen PBMC was sequenced unsorted. The sequenced sample was PBMCs, obtained at surgery. Receptor source: a male donor with early-stage non-small cell lung cancer.

The gene calls are TRBV20-1 and TRBJ2-7; tentatively, D is TRBD1 or TRBD2 (6 bases each). Trimming removed 4 bases from V and 7 bases from J, with 20 bases in between. Germline CDR1 is DFQATT and CDR2 is SNEGSKA (reference sequence). The CDR3 consists of 14 residues. CDR3: CSANRALGAGEQYF. CDR3 coding DNA: TGCAGTGCTAACCGTGCCCTGGGGGCGGGGGAGCAGTACTTC.

This clonotype was observed many times. The CDR3 protein is CASSQGTGRGTNTEAFF. CDR3 sequence (DNA): TGTGCCAGCTCCCAGGGGACAGGGAGAGGTACGAACACTGAAGCTTTCTTT. This chain connects TRBV18 to TRBJ1-1; 9 bases are shared with TRBD1. V gave up 6 bases and J gave up 1 base; unmatched junction bases: 12. Germline CDR1 and CDR2: KGHSH and LQKENI. This CDR3 spans 17 amino acids.

The chain couples TRBV9 to TRBJ1-3; 7 bases are a match to TRBD1. Per the germline V gene, CDR1 is SGDLS and CDR2 is YYNGEE. The V and J ends lost 3 bases and 0 bases, in that order; junction bases with no gene match: 0. CDR3 length: 14 amino acids. The CDR3 nucleotides are TGTGCCAGCAGCGGACAGGGCTCTGGAAACACCATATATTTT. It encodes CASSGQGSGNTIYF. The full variable domain, its missing parts supplied by reference TRBV9 and TRBJ1-3, is DSGVTQTPKHLITATGQRVTLRCSPRSGDLSVYWYQQSLDQGLQFLIQYYNGEERAKGNILERFSAQQFPDLHSELNLSSLELGDSALYFCASSGQGSGNTIYFGEGSWLTVV.

The table lists this clonotype with a few counts. V and J are TRBV6-2 or TRBV6-3 and TRBJ2-1; 9 nucleotides align to TRBD2. J gave up 4 bases and V 11 bases, and 12 bases lay outside the gene matches. The length of the CDR3 is 15 residues. Germline CDR1 MNHEY, CDR2 SVGEGT. The CDR3 sequence is CAGADSSGVYNEQFF. CDR3 bases: TGTGCCGGAGCAGATTCTAGCGGGGTGTACAATGAGCAGTTCTTC.

The chain recombines TRBV9 with TRBJ2-2; D unclear. Germline-derived CDR1 and CDR2 are SGDLS and YYNGEE. CDR3 length: 14 residues. V lost 0 bases and J 6 bases, leaving 9 bases between the germline ends. The CDR3 DNA reads TGTGCCAGCAGCGTAGGCCAAGGGTCCGGGGAGCTGTTTTTT. Protein sequence: CASSVGQGSGELFF.

The chain combines TRBV14 with TRBJ2-1; 7 bases are shared with TRBD2. CDR1 SGHDN and CDR2 FVKESK come from the germline V gene. The CDR3 length is 16 residues. With 0 bases clipped from V and 3 bases from J, the junction kept 5 bases outside the gene matches. CDR3 sequence: CASSQELADYYNEQFF. As DNA, the CDR3 is TGTGCCAGCAGCCAAGAGCTAGCGGACTACTACAATGAGCAGTTCTTC.

This clonotype was seen only a few times. The DNA for the CDR3 is TGTGCCAGCAGACAGACGACAGATTATAGCAATCAGCCCCAGCATTTT. It codes for CASRQTTDYSNQPQHF. The chain carries TRBV27 and TRBJ1-5; D possibly corresponds to TRBD1 (5 bases). The CDR3 contains 16 residues. Trimming took off 6 bases at V and 0 bases at J, with 15 bases between the two ends. Germline V lookup: CDR1 MNHEY, CDR2 SMNVEV (reference sequence).

In this sample, this clonotype turned up many times. The chain links TRBV12-3 or TRBV12-4 to TRBJ2-7; 11 bases line up with TRBD1. The CDR3 is 13 amino acids. The junction had 2 bases not matched to a gene; V was cut back by 3 bases and J by 7 bases. The CDR3, as DNA: TGTGCCAGCAGTTTGGGGACAGGGGGAGAGCAGTACTTC. Encoded protein: CASSLGTGGEQYF.

This chain joins TRBV5-1 and TRBJ1-5; the D gene is possibly TRBD1 (5 bases). Trimming pared 1 base from V and 6 bases from J, leaving 14 bases between. Germline values: CDR1 SGHRS, CDR2 YFSETQ. This CDR3 region has 15 residues. CDR3 sequence: CASSLSSGTGQPQHF. CDR3 in DNA: TGCGCCAGCAGCTTGTCTTCAGGGACGGGTCAGCCCCAGCATTTT.

This clonotype was counted only a few times. The chain carries TRBV24-1 and TRBJ2-1; 13 positions match TRBD2. CDR3 size: 18 residues. V was clipped by 1 base and J by 2 bases; unmatched bases: 4. Germline V CDR1 and CDR2: KGHDR, SFDVKD. The CDR3: CATSDFSTSGGAYNEQFF. For the CDR3, the DNA is TGTGCCACCAGTGATTTTTCCACTAGCGGGGGGGCCTACAATGAGCAGTTCTTC.

The rearrangement links TRBV25-1 to TRBJ1-4; D not resolved. Trimming removed 0 bases at V and 5 bases at J, with 10 bases between. This CDR3 is 15 amino acids long. Per germline, CDR1 MGHDK and CDR2 SYGVNS. CDR3 DNA: TGTGCCAGCAGTGAATATGGGCAGAAAAATGAAAAACTGTTTTTT. Encoded protein: CASSEYGQKNEKLFF.

Ten or more counts support this clonotype. The chain is built from TRBV27 and TRBJ1-1; D gene uncertain. CDR3 length equals 13 residues. Deletions cut 5 bases from V and 5 bases from J, with 12 bases between. Germline-derived CDR1 and CDR2 are MNHEY and SMNVEV (reference sequence). In DNA form, the CDR3 reads TGTGCCAGCAGTGCCCCCCGACAAACTGAAGCTTTCTTT. Translated: CASSAPRQTEAFF.

This clonotype was counted only a few times. The chain's CDR3 is CASTRGATEAFF. The CDR3 nucleotides are TGTGCCAGCACCCGTGGGGCCACTGAAGCTTTCTTT. V is TRBV6-6 and J is TRBJ1-1; D is possibly TRBD1 (5 bases). Germline V gene sequence: CDR1 MNHNY, CDR2 SVGAGI (reference sequence). Trimming removed 7 bases at V and 4 bases at J, with 10 bases between. The CDR3 spans 12 residues.